Listed here is a single TCR beta chain. The antigen is undetermined. This specimen belongs to a study of cytomegalovirus exposure and HLA in healthy donors. Study findings and constraints: A further, later analysis showed that HLA-associated TCR beta chains (compared with equally common others) were more clonally expanded. Prior analysis indicated that the majority of TCR beta V segments exhibited productivity approximately 90% or approximately 30% of the time. Presence/absence analyses rested on an assumption that sequencing depth was roughly uniform across donors.

PCR involved 60 Vbeta and 13 Jbeta primers. The assay was immunoSEQ multiplex PCR, and TCRdb's table has in-frame clones only and misses some. The sample holds under 250,000 clones, approximately 81% seen once. V lost 1 base, J lost 0 bases, and 16 bases stayed unmatched. This CDR3 has 20 residues. The clonotype was recovered from a girl aged 2 to 10 in good health and CMV-seronegative. Specimen: PBMCs. The chain recombines TRBV5-3 with TRBJ2-1; 7 nucleotides align to TRBD2. TRBV5-3 is marked as an open reading frame, function uncertain. CDR3 coding DNA: TGTGCCAGAAGCTTGAATCGCTCGAGACGGGAGGAGGGCTCCTACAATGAGCAGTTCTTC. Amino acid sequence: CARSLNRSRREEGSYNEQFF.